What follows describes a single TCR beta chain. This clone was seen a handful of times. The clone's antigen remains unknown. No base quality values were provided; no much bigger clone lies one nucleotide off. These data originate in a study of shared clonotypes between healthy human individuals (dated by TCRdb to between 2020 and 2021). Regarding the study in general: The cohort included three men and a couple of women between 18 and 49 years of age. For each donor, CD4 naive and CD4 memory were each given three plates, CD8 naive was given two plates, and CD8 memory was given one plate. To estimate repertoire size and how much clonotype sharing occurs between individuals, the study deeply sequenced the blood TCR repertoires of 4 to 6 healthy adults. To increase sequencing depth and limit assay-specific biases, different laboratories used diverse techniques to prepare libraries and sequence TCR repertoires. Each donor's leukapheresis produced roughly between roughly 0.85 and 10 billion PBMCs.

Healthy HIV-negative adults with no recently reported acute infections or vaccinations were included as donors. Every donor was a Caucasian adult living in Nashville, Tennessee, USA. Magnetic negative selection was used to enrich CD4+ T cells, after which naive cells were positively selected on CD45RA and the negative fraction became the memory subset. Blood was collected by leukapheresis, and PBMCs were isolated by Ficoll-Histopaque density gradient centrifugation and then cryopreserved in liquid nitrogen vapor phase. Analytical flow cytometry was used to check the purity and quantity of each magnetically sorted T cell population. Each sorted fraction had its genomic DNA isolated and then quantified by UV absorbance on a Nanodrop 2000c. What the study reported, not specific to this receptor: The genetic and exposure-history diversity represented was limited by the small number of donors. Sampling was limited to blood, and TCR repertoires in tissue likely differ from TCR repertoires in blood. Compared with non-shared clonotypes, clonotypes shared by all four sorted-subset donors had higher generation probabilities. Larger estimated clonotype richness was generally found for naive subsets than for memory subsets. Rarefaction of sorted-subset datasets indicated incomplete sequencing despite the large sequencing depth. When a few donors were compared, the shared fraction of clonotypes was around 4.6% for naive CD4, over 3% for naive CD8, 2% to 2.5% for memory CD4, and about 0.36% for memory CD8. Pairwise subsampling indicated that sequencing depth was expected to affect the degree of clonotype sharing among donors.

Using the deep immunoSEQ assay, multiplex PCR amplified TCR CDR3 regions from genomic DNA. For each cell subset, the extracted genomic DNA was distributed evenly across all wells of several immunoSEQ 96-well plates, and each plate served as one replicate. Each replicate PCR for sorted subsets received about 200 ng genomic DNA, equal to around 32,000 T cell genomes. Purified libraries were quantified with a Qubit 3.0 fluorometer, sized on a Bioanalyzer 2100, and re-quantified with the KAPA Library Quantification kit. Every immunoSEQ 96-well plate was sequenced on a dedicated single-read 150-cycle Illumina NextSeq 550 flow cell. As for how the authors treated the data: Because only junctional sequences without quality scores were contained in the immunoSEQ output, filtering matching that applied to full-length reads could not be performed. To assign V/J genes and CDR3, sequences were annotated against IMGT germline references using PyIR, a Python wrapper for IgBLAST v1.9. Any read was removed if the V/J assignment was weak (E-value above 1e-6), the CDR3 was missing, or the read contained stop codons, out-of-frame junctions, or ambiguous translated residues. A V3J clonotype was defined by an identical inferred V gene, J gene, and CDR3 amino acid sequence. Percentage overlap between repertoires was calculated by dividing the number of shared unique clonotypes by the size of the smaller repertoire. Repertoire richness was assessed with RTK rarefaction, the Chao1 estimator, and Recon v2.1 estimates of unobserved clonotypes. Generation probabilities for all TCRbeta clonotypes obtained by the gDNA method from four donors were computed using OLGA. TCRdb obtained this table from immuneACCESS and retained in-frame rearrangements with V and J assigned. These tables miss some clones; where compared with another copy, unresolved V genes account for less than half of the shortfall, and the remainder is unexplained. That table furnishes V, J and clone size, whereas the DNA furnished D and trimming. This sample comprises more than 2 million clones, almost 96% of them detected only once. 0.13% of the sample comes from the top ten.

The CDR1 and CDR2 encoded by the germline V gene (reference sequence) are GTSNPN and SVGIG. Inclusive of the bounding cysteine and phenylalanine, the CDR3 is 13 residues long. The only DNA kept is the CDR3, 39 bases in frame from the first base. The germline V and J ends show losses of 7 bases and 1 base respectively, and no gene match explains 6 bases of the junction. The source of this sequence is a man aged 18 to 29 in good health. The specimen was naive CD4+ T cells sorted from blood. Read against the paper, the sample's cell subset or site label means: CD45RA+ positively selected. The rearrangement joined TRBV30 to TRBJ1-1; the junction holds 7 bases that match TRBD1. The DNA reads as follows: TGTGCCTCAAACAGGGGTGCGAACACTGAAGCTTTCTTT. Translation gives CASNRGANTEAFF.